This T cell receptor beta chain derives from a study of a mutant IDH1 vaccine in newly diagnosed glioma (dated by TCRdb to about 2021). General notes on the study: Patients received eight vaccinations in weeks 1, 3, 5, 7, 11, 15, 19 and 23, corresponding to visits V03 through V10. Vaccination began 4-6 weeks after radiotherapy alone, or alongside temozolomide cycles in the chemotherapy-containing groups. The roughly 35 treated patients were roughly 62% male and about 38% female, with a mean age of approximately 40 years. Before enrollment, most patients had been given radiochemotherapy with temozolomide as standard therapy, while the rest had received either radiotherapy alone or temozolomide alone. Peripheral blood was drawn at six visits: V03 (baseline), V05, V07, V10, V12 and V13. For exploratory analyses, longitudinal TCRB deep sequencing was carried out in about two dozen treated patients wherever samples were available. Overall study results and their limits: It was noted by the authors that analyses of patient blood samples could not be reproduced owing to sample limitations. No apparent relationship was observed between pseudoprogression and alterations in the top peripheral T cell clonotypes detected by TCRB sequencing. Availability determined which PBMC samples were chosen for TCRB deep sequencing. Vaccine-induced immune responses across multiple MHC alleles were detected in around 92% of patients.

About this clone: Its target antigen remains unknown. The input lacks base qualities; no much larger clone sits a single base away.

In the paper's terms, the time point label means: week 11, during vaccination. Each vaccine dose, consisting of 300 ug of a 20-mer mutant IDH1 peptide in Montanide, was administered subcutaneously with topical imiquimod. Newly diagnosed WHO grade 3 or 4 IDH1-mutant astrocytomas showing loss of nuclear ATRX were present in the donors. The samples were drawn from NOA16, a multicentre, single-arm, open-label phase I trial in Germany that tested a mutant IDH1 peptide vaccine in humans for the first time. The DNeasy Blood and Tissue Kit was used to extract genomic DNA from EDTA blood for TCRB sequencing. Libraries were constructed by the immunoSEQ multiplex PCR assay. Rearranged TCR beta chain sequences were amplified with the hsTCRB Kit following the manufacturer's protocol. TCRB libraries were sequenced on an Illumina MiSeq. As for how the authors treated the data: The kit vendor's proprietary platform handled demultiplexing, trimming and gene mapping. Sourced from immuneACCESS, this table was stored by TCRdb with only in-frame sequences that have V and J called. A share of the clones is absent; for the studies checked, an unresolved V gene accounts for under half, and the remainder has no known explanation. V, J and clone size are taken as reported in that table, and D and trimming were inferred from the DNA itself. Counted in this sample were roughly 62,000 clones; approximately 90% of them appeared once. The ten largest clones represent more than 1.5% of the sample.

V and J lose 0 bases and 0 bases, and a span of 5 bases separates them. Its CDR3 holds 15 amino acids, cysteine through phenylalanine. The only DNA kept is the CDR3, 45 bases in frame from the first base. Reading the germline V gene (reference sequence) gives CDR1 SGHAT and CDR2 FQDESV. The specimen was PBMCs, collected from a glioma patient whose treatment included an IDH1 peptide vaccine. The source of this sequence is a man aged 40-49 years with glioma. The rearranged chain carries TRBV11-1 and TRBJ1-4; the D gene is not confidently resolved. CDR3 sequence: CASSLAGTTNEKLFF. The sequenced DNA: TGTGCCAGCAGCTTAGCTGGGACAACTAATGAAAAACTGTTTTTT.